Sequencing of this T cell receptor (beta chain) was carried out in a study of prognosis after radiotherapy for stage I lung cancer. Study as a whole: Post-radiotherapy, distant metastases were observed in a handful of patients (median 7 months), whereas no significant progression was observed in about 15.

Among the patients, all were node-negative on CT and PET/CT, and none had received prior chemotherapy or radiotherapy or had other malignancies. At both of two time points, around 5.6 milliliters of peripheral blood were drawn. With V trimmed by 6 bases and J by 7 bases, 24 bases remained unmatched. There are 18 residues in the CDR3. Germline V gene lookup returns CDR1 LNHDA and CDR2 SQIVND (reference sequence). Amplicons of TCR beta CDR3 were generated from genomic DNA by two-round multiplex PCR. With primers specific to each TRBV and TRBJ gene, the first-round PCR was performed. One entry per CDR3 protein, called by TCRdb with MiXCR from the multiplex PCR reads. The profile shows some 15,000 distinct CDR3 sequences, 25% to 30% of them singletons. To note about this clonotype: A far more abundant clone sits one base away, making this likely a read error.

The receptor was derived from a donor over 45 with non-small cell lung cancer. The sequences come from PBMCs, collected before or after stereotactic body radiation therapy (not recorded which). This chain links TRBV19 with TRBJ2-7, with 7 bases aligning to TRBD1. The DNA of the CDR3 is TGTGCCAGTAGCCTGGAAGGCCCGACAGGGATTGATAAAAATGAGCAGTACTTC. Translating gives CASSLEGPTGIDKNEQYF.